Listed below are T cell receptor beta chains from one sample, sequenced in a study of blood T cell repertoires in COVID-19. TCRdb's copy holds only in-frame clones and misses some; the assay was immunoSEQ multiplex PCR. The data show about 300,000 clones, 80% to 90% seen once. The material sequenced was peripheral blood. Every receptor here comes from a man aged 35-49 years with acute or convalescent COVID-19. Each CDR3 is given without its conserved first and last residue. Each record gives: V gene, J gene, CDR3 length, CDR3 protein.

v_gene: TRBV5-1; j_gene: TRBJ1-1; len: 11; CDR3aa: ASSLVEDTEAF
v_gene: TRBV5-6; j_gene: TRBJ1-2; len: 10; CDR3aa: ASSLVGEVYT
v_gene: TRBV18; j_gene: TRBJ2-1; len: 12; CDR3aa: ASSSTGSYNEQF
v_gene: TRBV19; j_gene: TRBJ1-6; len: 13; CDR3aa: ASSRRPGVGSPLH
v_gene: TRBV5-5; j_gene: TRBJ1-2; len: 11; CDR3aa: ASGSTGRGGYT
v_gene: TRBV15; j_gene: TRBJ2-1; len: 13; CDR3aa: ATSRVAGIGDEQF
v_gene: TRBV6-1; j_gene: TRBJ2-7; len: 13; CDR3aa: ASSEVGGISYEQY
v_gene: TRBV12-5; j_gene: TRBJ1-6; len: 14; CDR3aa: ASGLVLGQGNSPLH
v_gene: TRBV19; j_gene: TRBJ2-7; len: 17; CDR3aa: ASSIPGPTYLKLVYEQY
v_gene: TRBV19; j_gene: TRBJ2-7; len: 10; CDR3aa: ASTDIYYEQY
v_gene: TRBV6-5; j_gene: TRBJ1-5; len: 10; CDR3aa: ASSPFQRPWH
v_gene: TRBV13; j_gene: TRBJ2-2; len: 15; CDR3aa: ASSLGLRGLNTGELF
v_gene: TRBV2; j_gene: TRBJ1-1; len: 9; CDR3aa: ASSGADSAF
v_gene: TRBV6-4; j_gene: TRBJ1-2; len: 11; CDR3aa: ASSASGSFGYT
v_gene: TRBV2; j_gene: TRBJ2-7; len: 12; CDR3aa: ASPSGGDIEEQY
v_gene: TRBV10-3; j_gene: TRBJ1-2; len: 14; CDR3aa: AISGTGEDGNYGYT
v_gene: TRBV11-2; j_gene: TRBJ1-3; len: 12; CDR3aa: ASSSSTRGNTIY
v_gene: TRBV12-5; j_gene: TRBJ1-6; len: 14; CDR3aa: ASGLRGGTYNSPLH
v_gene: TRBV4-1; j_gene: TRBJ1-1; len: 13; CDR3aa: ASSHLDRLNTEAF
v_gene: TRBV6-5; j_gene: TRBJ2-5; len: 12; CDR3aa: ASSYAGTGETQY
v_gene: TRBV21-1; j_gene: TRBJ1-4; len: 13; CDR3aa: ASSNGTGVREKLF
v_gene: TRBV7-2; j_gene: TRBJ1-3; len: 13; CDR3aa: ASSPRGSSGNTIY
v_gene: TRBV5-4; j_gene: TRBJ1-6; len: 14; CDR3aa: ASSSRDRGRSSPLH
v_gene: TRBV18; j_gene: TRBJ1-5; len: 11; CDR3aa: ASSPTGNQPQH
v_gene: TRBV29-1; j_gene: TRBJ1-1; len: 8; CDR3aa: SVAGYKAF
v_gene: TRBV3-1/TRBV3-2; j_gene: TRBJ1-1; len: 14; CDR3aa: ASSQGDRGTRAEAF